These T cell receptor beta chains were read from a single sample in a study of blood T cell repertoires in COVID-19. Clones were read by immunoSEQ multiplex PCR, and TCRdb kept only the in-frame ones, dropping some. The table lists over 200,000 clones, roughly nine tenths of them singletons, with 10% to 14% in the top ten. The specimen was PBMCs or T cells enriched from blood (not recorded which). These receptors were taken from a man younger than 45 who had recovered from COVID-19. CDR3s include the opening cysteine and the closing phenylalanine or tryptophan. A D gene is named only where the DNA matches it firmly. Size tells how often a clone was seen (once, few, many) or the class of an expanded clone, and some rows leave it out.

v_call: TRBV3-1/TRBV3-2; clone_size: NA; d_call: TRBD2; j_call: TRBJ2-1; cdr3_aa: CASSARLAGFYNEQFF; cdr3_nt: TGTGCCAGCAGCGCCAGACTAGCGGGTTTTTACAATGAGCAGTTCTTC
v_call: TRBV19; clone_size: NA; d_call: NA; j_call: TRBJ1-1; cdr3_aa: CASSMPRQVLIRTEAFF; cdr3_nt: TGTGCCAGTAGTATGCCAAGGCAGGTCCTTATTCGCACTGAAGCTTTCTTT
v_call: TRBV6-2/TRBV6-3; clone_size: NA; d_call: TRBD1; j_call: TRBJ1-5; cdr3_aa: CASSFSGQGIQPQHF; cdr3_nt: TGTGCCAGCAGCTTCTCGGGACAGGGGATTCAGCCCCAGCATTTT
v_call: TRBV2; clone_size: NA; d_call: NA; j_call: TRBJ2-7; cdr3_aa: CASSDEVEQYF; cdr3_nt: TGTGCCAGCAGTGATGAGGTCGAGCAGTACTTC
v_call: TRBV7-9; clone_size: NA; d_call: NA; j_call: TRBJ1-2; cdr3_aa: CASSGGQYNGYTF; cdr3_nt: TGTGCCAGCAGTGGCGGACAGTACAATGGCTACACCTTC
v_call: TRBV19; clone_size: NA; d_call: TRBD2; j_call: TRBJ2-2; cdr3_aa: CASSITGGTGELFF; cdr3_nt: TGTGCCAGTAGTATAACGGGGGGCACCGGGGAGCTGTTTTTT
v_call: TRBV30; clone_size: NA; d_call: TRBD1; j_call: TRBJ1-3; cdr3_aa: CAWSEGQIYGNTIYF; cdr3_nt: TGTGCCTGGAGCGAGGGACAGATCTACGGAAACACCATATATTTT
v_call: TRBV6-5; clone_size: few; d_call: NA; j_call: TRBJ1-2; cdr3_aa: CASSYSSGTGDGYTF; cdr3_nt: TGTGCCAGCAGTTACTCCTCAGGGACGGGGGATGGCTACACCTTC
v_call: TRBV29-1; clone_size: NA; d_call: NA; j_call: TRBJ2-5; cdr3_aa: CSGRVGQETQYF; cdr3_nt: TGCAGCGGGCGGGTAGGGCAAGAGACCCAGTACTTC
v_call: TRBV19; clone_size: NA; d_call: NA; j_call: TRBJ1-5; cdr3_aa: CASSIQGPRQPQHF; cdr3_nt: TGTGCCAGTAGTATCCAGGGGCCGCGGCAGCCCCAGCATTTT
v_call: TRBV14; clone_size: NA; d_call: NA; j_call: TRBJ1-6; cdr3_aa: CASSQIDSSPLHF; cdr3_nt: TGTGCCAGCAGCCAAATAGACAGTTCACCCCTCCACTTT
v_call: TRBV4-3; clone_size: NA; d_call: NA; j_call: TRBJ1-5; cdr3_aa: CASSQDMGGKQPQHF; cdr3_nt: TGCGCCAGCAGCCAAGATATGGGGGGGAAACAGCCCCAGCATTTT
v_call: TRBV27; clone_size: NA; d_call: NA; j_call: TRBJ2-7; cdr3_aa: CASSPNTNTPEQYF; cdr3_nt: TGTGCCAGCAGTCCGAACACCAACACGCCCGAGCAGTACTTC
v_call: TRBV5-6; clone_size: NA; d_call: NA; j_call: TRBJ1-1; cdr3_aa: CASSFAGRNTEAFF; cdr3_nt: TGTGCCAGCAGCTTTGCGGGGAGGAACACTGAAGCTTTCTTT
v_call: TRBV5-8; clone_size: NA; d_call: TRBD1; j_call: TRBJ2-2; cdr3_aa: CASSLGPQGPAGELFF; cdr3_nt: TGTGCCAGCAGCCTGGGCCCACAGGGGCCGGCCGGGGAGCTGTTTTTT
v_call: TRBV7-3; clone_size: NA; d_call: NA; j_call: TRBJ1-1; cdr3_aa: CASSLDRNTEAFF; cdr3_nt: TGTGCCAGCAGCTTAGACAGGAACACTGAAGCTTTCTTT
v_call: TRBV5-8; clone_size: NA; d_call: NA; j_call: TRBJ2-1; cdr3_aa: CASSLPGLRYNEQFF; cdr3_nt: TGTGCCAGCAGCTTACCGGGACTGAGATACAATGAGCAGTTCTTC
v_call: TRBV7-6; clone_size: NA; d_call: TRBD2; j_call: TRBJ2-1; cdr3_aa: CASSAIAGANNEQFF; cdr3_nt: TGTGCCAGCAGCGCAATAGCGGGAGCCAACAATGAGCAGTTCTTC
v_call: TRBV6-5; clone_size: NA; d_call: TRBD1; j_call: TRBJ1-4; cdr3_aa: CASAQGATNEKLFF; cdr3_nt: TGTGCCAGCGCCCAGGGGGCAACTAATGAAAAACTGTTTTTT
v_call: TRBV2; clone_size: NA; d_call: TRBD1; j_call: TRBJ2-2; cdr3_aa: CASSRLYPLGTAGELFF; cdr3_nt: TGTGCCAGCAGTCGACTTTACCCACTTGGGACAGCCGGGGAGCTGTTTTTT
v_call: TRBV5-4; clone_size: NA; d_call: NA; j_call: TRBJ1-1; cdr3_aa: CASSRGWQGSNTEAFF; cdr3_nt: TGTGCCAGCAGCCGAGGGTGGCAGGGGTCGAACACTGAAGCTTTCTTT
v_call: TRBV30; clone_size: NA; d_call: NA; j_call: TRBJ2-3; cdr3_aa: CAWTFGGSSNTQYF; cdr3_nt: TGTGCCTGGACCTTTGGTGGTAGCTCAAATACGCAGTATTTT
v_call: TRBV9; clone_size: NA; d_call: NA; j_call: TRBJ2-2; cdr3_aa: CASSVGTVRSGELFF; cdr3_nt: TGTGCCAGCAGCGTAGGGACAGTACGATCCGGGGAGCTGTTTTTT
v_call: TRBV4-2; clone_size: NA; d_call: TRBD1; j_call: TRBJ1-4; cdr3_aa: CASTPDRANEKLFF; cdr3_nt: TGTGCCAGCACCCCCGACAGGGCAAATGAAAAACTGTTTTTT
v_call: TRBV19; clone_size: NA; d_call: NA; j_call: TRBJ2-7; cdr3_aa: CASTPSGGSYEQYF; cdr3_nt: TGTGCCAGTACCCCCAGTGGGGGGTCCTACGAGCAGTACTTC
v_call: TRBV7-9; clone_size: NA; d_call: TRBD2; j_call: TRBJ2-1; cdr3_aa: CASSLLAGGEQFF; cdr3_nt: TGTGCCAGCAGCTTGCTAGCGGGAGGGGAGCAGTTCTTC
v_call: TRBV27; clone_size: few; d_call: TRBD1; j_call: TRBJ1-5; cdr3_aa: CASSSGMDRLDGQPQHF; cdr3_nt: TGTGCCAGCAGTTCGGGAATGGACAGGCTTGACGGTCAGCCCCAGCATTTT
v_call: TRBV6-5; clone_size: NA; d_call: NA; j_call: TRBJ1-1; cdr3_aa: CASRGEGRTNTEAFF; cdr3_nt: TGTGCCAGCAGGGGGGAGGGACGGACGAACACTGAAGCTTTCTTT
v_call: TRBV6-5; clone_size: NA; d_call: TRBD1; j_call: TRBJ2-7; cdr3_aa: CASSYASRGTYEQYF; cdr3_nt: TGTGCCAGCAGTTACGCCTCCAGGGGGACCTACGAGCAGTACTTC
v_call: TRBV27; clone_size: NA; d_call: TRBD2; j_call: TRBJ2-3; cdr3_aa: CASSAPTSGTDTQYF; cdr3_nt: TGTGCCAGCAGTGCCCCGACTAGCGGCACAGATACGCAGTATTTT
v_call: TRBV9; clone_size: once; d_call: NA; j_call: TRBJ2-7; cdr3_aa: CASSARGGLEHEQYF; cdr3_nt: TGTGCCAGCAGCGCCAGGGGGGGACTAGAGCACGAGCAGTACTTC
v_call: TRBV2; clone_size: NA; d_call: TRBD2; j_call: TRBJ2-7; cdr3_aa: CASGLAAYEQYF; cdr3_nt: TGTGCCAGCGGACTAGCGGCCTACGAGCAGTACTTC
v_call: TRBV10-3; clone_size: NA; d_call: NA; j_call: TRBJ2-7; cdr3_aa: CAISDVRGRAGEQYF; cdr3_nt: TGTGCCATCAGTGATGTGCGGGGCCGGGCCGGCGAGCAGTACTTC
v_call: TRBV20-1; clone_size: NA; d_call: TRBD1; j_call: TRBJ2-5; cdr3_aa: CSASGITGGSGETQYF; cdr3_nt: TGCAGTGCTAGTGGGATTACAGGGGGCTCAGGAGAGACCCAGTACTTC
v_call: TRBV5-5; clone_size: NA; d_call: TRBD1; j_call: TRBJ1-5; cdr3_aa: CASSQTGDIWSNQPQHF; cdr3_nt: TGTGCCAGCAGTCAAACAGGGGATATCTGGAGCAATCAGCCCCAGCATTTT
v_call: TRBV5-5; clone_size: once; d_call: NA; j_call: TRBJ1-2; cdr3_aa: CASSLEAGFYGYTF; cdr3_nt: TGTGCCAGCAGCTTGGAGGCGGGGTTCTATGGCTACACCTTC
v_call: TRBV7-9; clone_size: NA; d_call: TRBD1; j_call: TRBJ1-5; cdr3_aa: CASSQSGGAGQPQHF; cdr3_nt: TGTGCCAGCAGCCAGTCAGGGGGCGCCGGTCAGCCCCAGCATTTT